The 20 T cell receptor beta chains given below trace back to one sample, sequenced in a study of human T cells and chemical hapten exposure (dated by TCRdb to the early 2020s). Total RNA was isolated from unfractionated whole blood collected in Tempus Blood RNA tubes. The library came from 5' RACE. TCRdb shows the sequencer as Illumina MiSeq. TCRdb reprocessed the public reads (quality trimming at Q25 with fastp, clone calling with MiXCR) and kept in-frame beta chains. For every CDR3 protein sequence, its rows merge into one entry that carries the most common genes and DNA. Present in this sample are 81,000 or so distinct CDR3 sequences, about 7.7% of which were seen just once. The ten largest clones take up roughly 2.4% of the sample. The receptors derive from a male donor in good health.

This clonotype was seen repeatedly, ten times or more. The J gene is TRBJ1-5, the V gene TRBV3-1; D might be TRBD1 (5 bases). CDR1 and CDR2 (germline): LGHDT, YNNKEL (reference sequence). CDR3 length equals 13 residues. Trimming cost V 4 bases and J 4 bases, with 8 bases left between them. The CDR3: CASSLQENQPQHF. Here the CDR3 DNA reads TGTGCCAGCAGCCTACAGGAAAATCAGCCCCAGCATTTT. The entire variable domain, with the rest obtained from reference TRBV3-1 and TRBJ1-5, is as follows: DTAVSQTPKYLVTQMGNDKSIKCEQNLGHDTMYWYKQDSKKFLKIMFSYNNKELIINETVPNRFSPKSPDKAHLNLHINSLELGDSAVYFCASSLQENQPQHFGDGTRLSIL.

This clonotype was seen at least ten times. V and J are TRBV12-3 or TRBV12-4 and TRBJ2-3, with D unclear. The CDR3 totals 13 residues. The V gene lost 4 bases and the J gene lost 2 bases, with 7 bases spanning the gap. CDR3 sequence (DNA): TGTGCCAGCAGTTCACAGTTCACAGATACGCAGTATTTT. Amino acids: CASSSQFTDTQYF.

The chain is built from TRBV28 and TRBJ2-7; 7 positions agree with TRBD1. CDR1 is MDHEN, CDR2 SYDVKM, per germline. Germline trimming cut 5 bases from V and 6 bases from J; bases unmatched to any gene: 10. CDR3 length equals 14 residues. The CDR3 sequence: CASSPRGQSGEQYF. The CDR3 DNA is TGTGCCAGCAGTCCCCGGGGACAGTCAGGCGAGCAGTACTTC. Full variable domain (outside the CDR3, taken from reference TRBV28 and TRBJ2-7): DVKVTQSSRYLVKRTGEKVFLECVQDMDHENMFWYRQDPGLGLRLIYFSYDVKMKEKGDIPEGYSVSREKKERFSLILESASTNQTSMYLCASSPRGQSGEQYFGPGTRLTVT.

This clonotype was observed a handful of times. V gene TRBV4-2 combines with J gene TRBJ2-3, with 7 bases that match TRBD1. Germline V CDR1 and CDR2: LGHNA, YNFKEQ. V lost 0 bases and J lost 8; bases outside the gene matches: 14. CDR3 size: 17 residues. CDR3 residues: CASSQEVRDRGKGTQYF. The CDR3 coding sequence is TGTGCCAGCAGCCAAGAAGTCCGGGACAGAGGAAAGGGTACGCAGTATTTT.

The V call is TRBV28, the J call TRBJ1-2; D unresolved. The CDR3 runs 14 residues. The germline V and J ends were trimmed by 3 bases and 1 base, with 9 bases remaining between them. In germline, CDR1 is MDHEN, CDR2 SYDVKM. The CDR3 sequence is CASSFRTDNYGYTF. The CDR3 nucleotides are TGTGCCAGCAGTTTTAGGACGGATAACTATGGCTACACCTTC.

At least ten counts were recorded for this clonotype. V is TRBV6-2 or TRBV6-3 and J is TRBJ2-7; 10 bases agree with TRBD1. After removal of 2 bases from V and 5 bases from J, the junction contained 6 bases not matched to a gene. The CDR3 has 15 amino acids. Germline CDR1 reads MNHEY; CDR2 reads SVGEGT. This chain's CDR3 is CASSYPTGGLDEQYF. The CDR3 coding sequence is TGTGCCAGCAGTTACCCGACAGGGGGCCTCGACGAGCAGTACTTC.

This clonotype was counted at least ten times. CDR3 bases: TGTGCCAGCAGCTCTTGGGGCTCGTACGAGCAGTACTTC. It yields the protein CASSSWGSYEQYF. This chain connects TRBV7-2 to TRBJ2-7; D is perhaps TRBD1 (5 bases). Germline V lookup: CDR1 SGHTA, CDR2 FQGNSA. The CDR3 contains 13 residues. With 4 bases removed from V and 4 bases from J, the gap between germline ends came to 11 bases.

A few counts support this clonotype. This sequence joins TRBV6-5 and TRBJ2-3; TRBD2 aligns across 9 bases. CDR1 and CDR2 from the germline V gene are MNHEY and SVGAGI. This CDR3 contains 14 residues. V shed 2 bases, J shed 6 bases, and the junction held 3 bases outside the gene matches. In DNA, the CDR3 is TGTGCCAGCAGTTACGTCGCGGGAGGGGATACGCAGTATTTT. Translation gives CASSYVAGGDTQYF.

Only a few counts were recorded for this clonotype. The rearrangement links TRBV10-1 to TRBJ1-1; D possibly corresponds to TRBD1 (5 bases). V dropped 5 bases and J dropped 1 base, with 14 bases sitting between them. Germline V gives CDR1 WNHNN, CDR2 SYGVQD (reference sequence). The CDR3 loop spans 15 amino acids. The CDR3 nucleotides are TGCGCCAGCAGTTGGAATCAGGGAGCGAACACTGAAGCTTTCTTT. Amino acids: CASSWNQGANTEAFF.

This chain joins TRBV3-1 and TRBJ1-6; 9 bases are shared with TRBD1. Germline assignment: CDR1 LGHDT and CDR2 YNNKEL (reference sequence). The CDR3 covers 14 residues. The V and J ends lost 6 bases and 6 bases, in that order; junction bases with no gene match: 3. CDR3 nucleotides: TGTGCCAGCAGTACGGACAGGGGTAATTCACCCCTCCACTTT. This codes for CASSTDRGNSPLHF.

This clonotype was recorded at least ten times. The rearrangement links TRBV20-1 to TRBJ2-1; TRBD2 agrees at 9 bases. The J segment lost 7 bases and the V segment lost 0 bases, leaving 4 bases of the junction unmatched. CDR1 is DFQATT, CDR2 SNEGSKA, per germline (reference sequence). This CDR3 is 14 amino acids long. The CDR3 loop reads CSARDAGGPNEQFF. The CDR3 nucleotides read TGCAGTGCTAGAGACGCGGGAGGGCCGAATGAGCAGTTCTTC.

The chain combines TRBV20-1 with TRBJ1-5; 8 bases align to TRBD1. The CDR3 length is 14 residues. The germline gives CDR1 DFQATT, CDR2 SNEGSKA (reference sequence). V shed 4 bases, J shed 5 bases, and the junction held 7 bases outside the gene matches. The CDR3 region is CSATTGAGHQPQHF. The CDR3 coding sequence is TGCAGTGCTACGACAGGGGCCGGGCATCAGCCCCAGCATTTT.

At least ten counts were recorded for this clonotype. The chain has TRBV24-1 and TRBJ1-5; weak D call: TRBD1 (5 bases). The germline V gene encodes CDR1 KGHDR and CDR2 SFDVKD. V lost 2 bases, J lost 0 bases, and 25 bases lay in between. The CDR3 consists of 21 residues. The CDR3, as DNA: TGTGCCACCAGTGATTGGGCCCCGGGACGCCTCGAAGAGTATAGCAATCAGCCCCAGCATTTT. It specifies CATSDWAPGRLEEYSNQPQHF.

The chain has TRBV12-5 and TRBJ2-3; 7 positions match TRBD1. J gave up 0 bases and V 5 bases, and 8 bases lay outside the gene matches. Looked up from germline, CDR1 is LGHNT and CDR2 is FRNRAP. The CDR3 is 16 amino acids. CDR3 nucleotides: TGTGCTAGTGGTGCCCTCGACAGGGAAAGCACAGATACGCAGTATTTT. Its translation: CASGALDRESTDTQYF.

This clonotype came up many times. The V gene is TRBV27, the J gene TRBJ2-7, with a possible D match to TRBD1 (5 bases). V was clipped by 2 bases and J by 0 bases, with 11 bases between them. CDR1 and CDR2 from the germline V gene are MNHEY and SMNVEV (reference sequence). CDR3 length: 15 amino acids. The CDR3 DNA is TGTGCCAGCAGTTTAAACAGGAAAAGCTCCTACGAGCAGTACTTC. As protein: CASSLNRKSSYEQYF.

The rearrangement uses TRBV7-9 and TRBJ2-6; 10 positions match TRBD1. Germline CDR1 is SEHNR and CDR2 is FQNEAQ (reference sequence). V shed 5 bases, J shed 6 bases, and the junction held 10 bases outside the gene matches. The length of the CDR3 is 17 residues. CDR3 residues: CASSHRDRGSTANVLTF. The DNA for the CDR3 is TGTGCCAGCAGCCACCGGGACAGGGGCTCGACGGCCAACGTCCTGACTTTC.

This clonotype was recorded many times. The chain joins TRBV21-1 to TRBJ2-1. TRBV21-1 is a known pseudogene. This CDR3 contains 15 residues. This CDR3 reads CASSKALASWNEQFF. The DNA for the CDR3 is TGTGCCAGCAGCAAAGCGCTCGCATCTTGGAATGAGCAGTTCTTC.

The chain is built from TRBV11-2 and TRBJ2-2; TRBD1 might be the D (6 bases). This CDR3 region has 15 residues. Germline lookup yields CDR1 SGHAT and CDR2 FQNNGV. V was trimmed by 3 bases and J by 2 bases, leaving 10 bases between them. This chain's CDR3 is CASSFGTRNTGELFF. In nucleotides, the CDR3 is TGTGCCAGCAGCTTCGGGACACGTAACACCGGGGAGCTGTTTTTT.

This clonotype was detected ten times or more. The chain combines TRBV5-1 with TRBJ2-3; D uncertain. This CDR3 contains 15 residues. In germline, CDR1 is SGHRS, CDR2 YFSETQ. V was cut by 1 base and J by 0 bases, with 9 bases left in between. CDR3 bases: TGCGCCAGCAGCTTGCCCCGCCAAAGCACAGATACGCAGTATTTT. Residues: CASSLPRQSTDTQYF.

The genes are TRBV4-3 and TRBJ1-1; D is uncertain. V lost 0 bases, J lost 5 bases, and 13 bases lay in between. The CDR3 loop spans 15 amino acids. The germline gives CDR1 LGHNA, CDR2 YSLEER. In nucleotides, the CDR3 is TGCGCCAGCAGCCAAGATTTTGTGGGGAGTACTGAAGCTTTCTTT. Translation: CASSQDFVGSTEAFF.